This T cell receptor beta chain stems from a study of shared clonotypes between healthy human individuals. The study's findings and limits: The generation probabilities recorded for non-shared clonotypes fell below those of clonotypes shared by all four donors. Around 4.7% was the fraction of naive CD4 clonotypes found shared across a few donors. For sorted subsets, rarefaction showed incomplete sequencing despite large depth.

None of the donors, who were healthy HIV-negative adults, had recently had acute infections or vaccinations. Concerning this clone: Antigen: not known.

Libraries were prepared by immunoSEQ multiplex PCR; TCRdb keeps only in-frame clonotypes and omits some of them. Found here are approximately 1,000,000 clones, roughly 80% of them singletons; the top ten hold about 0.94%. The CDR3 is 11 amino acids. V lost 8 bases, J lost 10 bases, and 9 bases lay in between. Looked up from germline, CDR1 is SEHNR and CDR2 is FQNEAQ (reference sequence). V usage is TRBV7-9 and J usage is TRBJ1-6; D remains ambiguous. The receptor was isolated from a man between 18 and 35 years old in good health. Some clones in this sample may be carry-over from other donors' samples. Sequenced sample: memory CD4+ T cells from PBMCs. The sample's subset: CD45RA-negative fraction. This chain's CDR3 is CASEEGSPLHF. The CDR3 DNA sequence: TGTGCCAGCGAAGAGGGATCACCCCTCCACTTT.